What follows describes a single T cell receptor beta chain. The data derive from a study of OX40 agonist ivuxolimab in advanced cancers. Turning to the study itself: Aged roughly 23 to 80 with a mean of 60 years, they were around 79% male.

Assay used: immunoSEQ multiplex PCR; TCRdb lists only in-frame clones, some missing. The sample carries about 46,000 clones, around nine tenths recorded once. V lost 6 bases and J lost 2, with 14 bases in between. CDR1 MGHRA and CDR2 YSYEKL come from the germline V gene. The CDR3 covers 15 residues. This sequence was found in an adult with an advanced solid tumor such as melanoma, head and neck, liver or kidney cancer. The V and J genes are TRBV4-1 and TRBJ2-4, with D perhaps given as TRBD1 or TRBD2 (6 bases each). Source: CD4+ or CD8+ T cells sorted from blood, taken in a trial of the OX40 agonist ivuxolimab. CDR3 region: CASRRQEGTKNIQYF. CDR3 coding DNA: TGCGCCAGCAGGAGACAGGAGGGAACCAAAAACATTCAGTACTTC.